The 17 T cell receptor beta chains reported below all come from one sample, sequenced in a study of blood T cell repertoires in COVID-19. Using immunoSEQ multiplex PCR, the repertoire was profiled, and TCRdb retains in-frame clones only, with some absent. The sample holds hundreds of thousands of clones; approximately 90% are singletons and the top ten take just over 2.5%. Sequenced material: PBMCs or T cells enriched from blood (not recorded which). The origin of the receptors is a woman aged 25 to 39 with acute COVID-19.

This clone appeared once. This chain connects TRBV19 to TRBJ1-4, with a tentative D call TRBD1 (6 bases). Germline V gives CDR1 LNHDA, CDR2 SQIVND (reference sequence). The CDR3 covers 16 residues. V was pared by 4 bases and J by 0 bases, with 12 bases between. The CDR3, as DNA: TGTGCCAGTAGTAAACAGGGTTTCCCAACTAATGAAAAACTGTTTTTT. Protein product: CASSKQGFPTNEKLFF.

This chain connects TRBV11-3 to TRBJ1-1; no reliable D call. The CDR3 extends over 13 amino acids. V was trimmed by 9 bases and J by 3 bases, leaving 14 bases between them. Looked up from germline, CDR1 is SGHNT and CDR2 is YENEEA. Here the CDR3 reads CASGSGADTEAFF. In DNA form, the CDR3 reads TGTGCCAGTGGGTCCGGCGCGGACACTGAAGCTTTCTTT. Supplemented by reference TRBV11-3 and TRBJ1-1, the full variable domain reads EAGVVQSPRYKIIEKKQPVAFWCNPISGHNTLYWYLQNLGQGPELLIRYENEEAVDDSQLPKDRFSAERLKGVDSTLKIQPAELGDSAVYLCASGSGADTEAFFGQGTRLTVV.

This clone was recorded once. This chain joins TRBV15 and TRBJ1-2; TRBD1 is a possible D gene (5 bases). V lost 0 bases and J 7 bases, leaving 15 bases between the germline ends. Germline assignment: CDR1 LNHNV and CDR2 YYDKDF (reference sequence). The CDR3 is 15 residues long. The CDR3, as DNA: TGTGCCACCAGCAGAGATGGGGCAGGGAGGGGTGGCTACACCTTC. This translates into CATSRDGAGRGGYTF.

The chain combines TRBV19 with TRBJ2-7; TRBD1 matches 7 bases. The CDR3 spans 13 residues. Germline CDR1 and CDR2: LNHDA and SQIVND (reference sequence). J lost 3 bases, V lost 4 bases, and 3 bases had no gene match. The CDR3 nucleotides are TGTGCCAGTAGTAATCGACAGGGCTACGAGCAGTACTTC. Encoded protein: CASSNRQGYEQYF. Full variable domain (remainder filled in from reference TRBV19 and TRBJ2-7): DGGITQSPKYLFRKEGQNVTLSCEQNLNHDAMYWYRQDPGQGLRLIYYSQIVNDFQKGDIAEGYSVSREKKESFPLTVTSAQKNPTAFYLCASSNRQGYEQYFGPGTRLTVT.

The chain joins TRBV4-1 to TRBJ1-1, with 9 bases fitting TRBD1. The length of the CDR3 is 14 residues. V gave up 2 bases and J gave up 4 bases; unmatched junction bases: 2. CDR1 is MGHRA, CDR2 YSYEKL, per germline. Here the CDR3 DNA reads TGCGCCAGCAGCCAAAACAGGGGGCTCACTGAAGCTTTCTTT. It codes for CASSQNRGLTEAFF.

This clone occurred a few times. The CDR3 sequence: CASSAGTVNEQFF. The CDR3 DNA follows: TGCGCCAGCAGCGCCGGGACAGTCAATGAGCAGTTCTTC. The chain joins TRBV5-1 to TRBJ2-1, with 7 bases fitting TRBD1. Germline V CDR1 and CDR2: SGHRS, YFSETQ. The V and J ends lost 4 bases and 6 bases, in that order; junction bases with no gene match: 4. The CDR3 spans 13 residues. The full variable domain, its missing parts supplied by reference TRBV5-1 and TRBJ2-1, is KAGVTQTPRYLIKTRGQQVTLSCSPISGHRSVSWYQQTPGQGLQFLFEYFSETQRNKGNFPGRFSGRQFSNSRSEMNVSTLELGDSALYLCASSAGTVNEQFFGPGTRLTVL.

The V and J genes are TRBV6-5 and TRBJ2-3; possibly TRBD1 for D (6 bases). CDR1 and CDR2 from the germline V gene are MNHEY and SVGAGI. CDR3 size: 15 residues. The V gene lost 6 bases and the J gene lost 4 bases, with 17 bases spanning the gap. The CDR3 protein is CASRILRDTSDTQYF. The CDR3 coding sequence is TGTGCCAGCAGGATTTTGAGGGACACTTCAGATACGCAGTATTTT.

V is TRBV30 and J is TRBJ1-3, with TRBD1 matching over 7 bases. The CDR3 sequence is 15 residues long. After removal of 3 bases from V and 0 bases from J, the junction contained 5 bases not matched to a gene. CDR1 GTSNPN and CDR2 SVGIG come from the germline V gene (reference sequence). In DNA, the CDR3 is TGTGCCTGGAGCCCAGGGACAGCCTCTGGAAACACCATATATTTT. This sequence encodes CAWSPGTASGNTIYF. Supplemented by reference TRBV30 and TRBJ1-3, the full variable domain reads SQTIHQWPATLVQPVGSPLSLECTVEGTSNPNLYWYRQAAGRGLQLLFYSVGIGQISSEVPQNLSASRPQDRQFILSSKKLLLSDSGFYLCAWSPGTASGNTIYFGEGSWLTVV.

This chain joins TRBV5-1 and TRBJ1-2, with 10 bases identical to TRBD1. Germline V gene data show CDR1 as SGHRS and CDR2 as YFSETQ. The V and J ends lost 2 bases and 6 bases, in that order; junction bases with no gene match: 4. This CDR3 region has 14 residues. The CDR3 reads CASSFRQGADGYTF. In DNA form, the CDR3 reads TGCGCCAGCAGCTTTAGACAGGGGGCGGATGGCTACACCTTC.

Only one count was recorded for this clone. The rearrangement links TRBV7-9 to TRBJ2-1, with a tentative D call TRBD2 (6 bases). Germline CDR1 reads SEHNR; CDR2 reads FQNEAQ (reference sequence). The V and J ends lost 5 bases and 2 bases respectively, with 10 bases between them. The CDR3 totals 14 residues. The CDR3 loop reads CASSRLEAYNEQFF. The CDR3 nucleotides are TGTGCCAGCAGCCGACTAGAAGCCTACAATGAGCAGTTCTTC.

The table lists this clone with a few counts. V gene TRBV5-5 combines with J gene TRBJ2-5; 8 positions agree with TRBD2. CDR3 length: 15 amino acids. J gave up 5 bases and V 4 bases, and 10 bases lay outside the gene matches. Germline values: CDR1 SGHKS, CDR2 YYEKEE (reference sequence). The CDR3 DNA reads TGTGCCAGCAGCCATACTAGCGGAGGAAGGGAGACCCAGTACTTC. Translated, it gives CASSHTSGGRETQYF. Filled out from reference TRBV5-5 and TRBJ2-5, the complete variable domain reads DAGVTQSPTHLIKTRGQQVTLRCSPISGHKSVSWYQQVLGQGPQFIFQYYEKEERGRGNFPDRFSARQFPNYSSELNVNALLLGDSALYLCASSHTSGGRETQYFGPGTRLLVL.

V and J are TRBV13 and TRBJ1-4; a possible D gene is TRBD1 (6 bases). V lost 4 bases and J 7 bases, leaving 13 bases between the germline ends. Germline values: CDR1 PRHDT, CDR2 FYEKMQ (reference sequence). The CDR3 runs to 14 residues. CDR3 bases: TGTGCCAGCAGCTCCGGGGCGGGGGCTGAAAAACTGTTTTTT. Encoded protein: CASSSGAGAEKLFF.

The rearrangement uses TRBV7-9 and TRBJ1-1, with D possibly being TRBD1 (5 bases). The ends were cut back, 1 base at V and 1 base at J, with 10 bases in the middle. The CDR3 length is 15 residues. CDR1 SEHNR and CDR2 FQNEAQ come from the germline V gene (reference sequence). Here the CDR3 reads CASSLGQGENTEAFF. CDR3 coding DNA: TGTGCCAGCAGCTTAGGGCAGGGCGAGAACACTGAAGCTTTCTTT.

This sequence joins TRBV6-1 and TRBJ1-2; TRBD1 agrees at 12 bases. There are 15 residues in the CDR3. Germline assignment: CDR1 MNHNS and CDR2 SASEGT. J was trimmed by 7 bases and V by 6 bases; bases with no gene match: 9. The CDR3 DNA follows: TGTGCCAGCAGAGACACGGGACAGGGGGCAGGTGGCTACACCTTC. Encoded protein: CASRDTGQGAGGYTF.

This CDR3 is CASSLGDGYTF. CDR3 DNA sequence: TGTGCCAGCAGTTTGGGAGATGGCTACACCTTC. The V gene is TRBV12-3 or TRBV12-4, the J gene TRBJ1-2; D is unresolved. The CDR3 length is 11 residues. Trimming removed 3 bases at V and 6 bases at J, with 5 bases between.

The CDR3 DNA reads TGCGCCAGCAGCCAAGATAGCGGGACGGGCACAGATACGCAGTATTTT. Its protein product is CASSQDSGTGTDTQYF. The rearrangement links TRBV4-1 to TRBJ2-3; TRBD2 matches at 8 bases. The germline V gene has CDR1 MGHRA and CDR2 YSYEKL. The CDR3 spans 16 residues. The ends lost 0 bases at V and 1 base at J; junction bases unmatched: 3.

CDR3 loop: CASSDTGTWNTIYF. CDR3 sequence (DNA): TGTGCCAGCAGTGACACAGGGACCTGGAACACCATATATTTT. The chain carries TRBV6-1 and TRBJ1-3, with a possible D match to TRBD1 (6 bases). Germline V gene sequence: CDR1 MNHNS, CDR2 SASEGT. V shed 3 bases and J shed 7 bases, with 13 bases lying between them. This CDR3 has 14 residues.